This T cell receptor beta chain was documented in a study of OX40 agonist ivuxolimab in advanced cancers. Looking at the study overall: Dose-escalation subjects each had hepatocellular carcinoma, melanoma, renal cell or head and neck cancer.

With respect to this clone: Its target is not known.

Clones were sequenced by immunoSEQ multiplex PCR, and TCRdb holds only the in-frame ones, with some missing. The table lists roughly 28,000 clones, approximately 86% of them singletons. V lost 5 bases, J lost 0 bases, and 6 bases stayed unmatched. CDR1 is SGHRS, CDR2 YFSETQ, per germline. The length of the CDR3 is 15 residues. The study, taken as a whole, reports: Normalized expansion of T-cell clones was also low for some nonresponders. Clonal expansion by week 6 occurred in CD4+ and CD8+ blood T cells (at 0.1 to 3.0 mg/kg).

This TCR derives from an adult with an advanced solid tumor such as melanoma, head and neck, liver or kidney cancer. The sample consisted of CD4+ or CD8+ T cells sorted from blood, taken in a trial of the OX40 agonist ivuxolimab. The chain has TRBV5-1 and TRBJ2-7, with TRBD2 identical over 9 bases. CDR3 sequence reads: CASSQDSGGSYEQYF. For the CDR3, the DNA is TGCGCCAGCAGTCAGGATAGCGGGGGCTCCTACGAGCAGTACTTC.